The entry that follows covers one TCR beta chain sequence. Here immunoSEQ multiplex PCR was the method, and the copy in TCRdb shows in-frame clones only, minus some. The sample records 130,000 or so clones, about 89% being singletons. It was during active infection that Seattle patients were enrolled and then longitudinally followed. This record comes from a study of blood T cell repertoires in COVID-19. At the level of the study: Samples of COVID-19 (acute and convalescent) were obtained from the United States, Italy and Spain.

The source material was peripheral blood. The origin of this receptor is a man in his sixties with COVID-19, enrolled during active disease.

CDR3 nucleotide sequence: TGTGCCAGCTCACCAGTAACAGGCGTTCTAGAGACCCAGTACTTC. Translated: CASSPVTGVLETQYF. This chain joins TRBV18 and TRBJ2-5, with D possibly TRBD1 on 5 matching bases. Per the germline V gene, CDR1 is KGHSH and CDR2 is LQKENI. CDR3 size: 15 residues. Trimming removed 2 bases from V and 4 bases from J, with 14 bases in between.